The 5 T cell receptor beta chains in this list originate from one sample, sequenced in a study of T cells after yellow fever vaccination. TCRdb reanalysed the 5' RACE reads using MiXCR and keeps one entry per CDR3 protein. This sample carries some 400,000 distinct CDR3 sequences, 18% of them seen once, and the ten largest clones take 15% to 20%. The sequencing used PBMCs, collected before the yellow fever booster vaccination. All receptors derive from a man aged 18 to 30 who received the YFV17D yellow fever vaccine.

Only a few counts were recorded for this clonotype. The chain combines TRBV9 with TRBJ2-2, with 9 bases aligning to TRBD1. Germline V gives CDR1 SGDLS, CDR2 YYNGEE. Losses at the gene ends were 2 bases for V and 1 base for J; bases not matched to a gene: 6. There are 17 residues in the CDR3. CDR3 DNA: TGTGCCAGCAGCGTGGTGGGACAGGGAAAGAACACCGGGGAGCTGTTTTTT. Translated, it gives CASSVVGQGKNTGELFF.

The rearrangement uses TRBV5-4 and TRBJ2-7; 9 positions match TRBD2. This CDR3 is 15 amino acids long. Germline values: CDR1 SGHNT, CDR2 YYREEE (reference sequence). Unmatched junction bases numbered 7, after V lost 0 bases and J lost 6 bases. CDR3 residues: CASSLVIAGESEQYF. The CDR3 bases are TGTGCCAGCAGCTTGGTCATAGCGGGGGAGAGCGAGCAGTACTTC.

DNA for the CDR3: TGCGCCAGCAGGCTAGCGGGGGGCATTGGGACCCAGTACTTC. This sequence encodes CASRLAGGIGTQYF. The chain is built from TRBV4-1 and TRBJ2-5; 11 bases are a match to TRBD2. Germline V lookup: CDR1 MGHRA, CDR2 YSYEKL. This CDR3 region has 14 residues. Germline trimming cut 6 bases from V and 7 bases from J; bases unmatched to any gene: 7.

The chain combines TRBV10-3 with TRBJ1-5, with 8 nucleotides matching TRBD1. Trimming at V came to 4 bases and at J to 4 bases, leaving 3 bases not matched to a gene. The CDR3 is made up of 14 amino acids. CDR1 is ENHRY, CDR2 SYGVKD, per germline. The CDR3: CAISADRDNQPQHF. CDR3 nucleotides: TGTGCCATCAGTGCGGACAGGGATAATCAGCCCCAGCATTTT.

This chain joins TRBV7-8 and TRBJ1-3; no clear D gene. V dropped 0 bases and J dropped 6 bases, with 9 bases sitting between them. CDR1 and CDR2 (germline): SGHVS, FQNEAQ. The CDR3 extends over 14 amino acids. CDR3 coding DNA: TGTGCCAGCAGCTTAGCTTCCGATACAAACACCATATATTTT. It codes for CASSLASDTNTIYF.